This record covers a single TCR beta chain. No antigen is known for it. No per-base quality is available; no much larger clone lies one base away. This sample is drawn from a study of T cells in Graves' hyperthyroidism and ophthalmopathy (dated by TCRdb to between 2018 and 2021). Turning to the overall study: Peripheral blood was collected at initial diagnosis, before any treatment. Prospective prediction of ophthalmopathy was tested in an independent validation cohort of under 20 hyperthyroidism patients and around 16 patients who later progressed to ophthalmopathy. The paper describes TCR Vbeta CDR3 sequencing of some 130 peripheral blood samples, made up of 43 ophthalmopathy patients, approximately 76 hyperthyroidism patients and 17 progressor patients. To identify distinguishing TCR V-J signatures, a discovery cohort of around 100 patients was used, comprising fewer than 45 with Graves' ophthalmopathy and around 57 with stable Graves' hyperthyroidism. The roughly 94 discovery patients were randomly divided into training and test sets at a 7:3 ratio. The study also compared thyroid tissue and blood T-cell repertoires from more than 5 Graves' hyperthyroidism patients. After sampling, hyperthyroidism patients received methimazole starting at 30 mg daily, and ophthalmopathy patients received high-dose intravenous methylprednisolone. General findings and caveats noted by the study authors: A model built on a 13 V-J signature distinguished ophthalmopathy from stable hyperthyroidism, reaching around 87% sensitivity and under 84% specificity in cross-validation and 80%/75% in testing. Blood samples also contained most of the expanded thyroid clonotypes (frequency above 0.001), which suggests that blood repertoires may reflect thyroid immune responses. No statistical method was used to set the sample size in advance, and investigators knew the group allocation. In validation, the model predicted progression to ophthalmopathy with approximately 71% sensitivity and less than 80% specificity, a median of about six months before onset.

For CDR1 and CDR2, the germline V gene lists SGHAT and FQNNGV. Cut back by 1 base and 6 bases, the V and J ends lie 7 bases apart. The CDR3 has 14 amino acids, counting the end cysteine and phenylalanine. The CDR3 DNA has 42 bases and is translated from base 1. Amplification of TCR beta CDR3 regions was carried out from RNA transcripts. The first round of RT-PCR for the TCR CDR3 was performed with the HTBI primer set and the Qiagen OneStep RT-PCR kit. Libraries were constructed in a second round of multiplex PCR, after which size selection and purification were carried out. The libraries were sequenced on an Illumina HiSeq2000 using paired-end 100 bp reads. For the original study's pipeline: SOAPnuke was used to process the raw data, with reads discarded if the reads contained adapters or uncalled bases, had a mean Phred below 15, or lacked an exact constant-primer or identifier match. COPE v1.2.5 was used to merge high-quality paired reads, and clonotypes were defined as unique nucleotide sequences. Clonotypes were aligned to IMGT TRBV, TRBD and TRBJ reference segments using MiTCR v1.1. Analysis was restricted to V-J combinations with a frequency above 0.0001, which covered roughly 99% of repertoires. A TCS score was defined as the ratio between F50 (clonal expansion) and ExV (chaos), using BLOSUM62-based TCRdist between CDR3 peptides within each V-J. Welch's t-statistics and random forest reduced several hundred V-J features to 10 to 15, which were used in a naive Bayes classifier (R e1071). Using fastp at Q25 and MiXCR, TCRdb reprocessed the public reads and kept productive beta chains. Each CDR3 protein appears once, grouped with its most common genes and DNA. For this entry, the V and J calls and clone size follow TCRdb and not the study's own pipeline. This sample has 550,000 to 650,000 distinct CDR3 sequences in its table, and 14% of those were observed once. Roughly 14% of the sample belongs to the ten largest clones.

Stable Graves' hyperthyroidism was defined as no progression to ophthalmopathy during 18 months of follow-up. Hyperthyroidism patients were newly diagnosed, had a disease duration of under 2 months, and were aged 18 to 65 years. The study excluded patients with uncontrolled infections, other autoimmune diseases, pregnancy or lactation. Diagnoses relied on clinical symptoms, serum thyroxine and TRAb, thyroid ultrasound and orbital computed tomography. PBMCs were isolated from about 10 ml of fresh peripheral blood by Ficoll-Paque density gradient centrifugation. Total RNA was extracted using Trizol reagent, and RNA quality was assessed on an Agilent 2100 Bioanalyzer.

Sequenced input: blood. The sequence links TRBV11-2 to TRBJ1-6; a confident D gene designation cannot be given. The source of this sequence is a woman between 35 and 50 years old with Graves' hyperthyroidism. DNA sequence: TGTGCCAGCAGCTTAGCCTCGCGTAATTCACCCCTCCACTTT. This encodes CASSLASRNSPLHF.